These 29 T cell receptor beta chains share one sample of origin, sequenced in a study of T-cell reconstitution after alpha-beta-depleted transplantation in children. Preparation of the TCRbeta library used unique molecular identifiers. In TCRdb, the PCR reads were re-called with MiXCR into one record per CDR3 protein. The sample carries about 980,000 distinct CDR3 sequences, 25% to 30% recorded once. The source was PBMCs, mostly from graft donor cells, collected 360 days after TCRalphabeta/CD19-depleted stem cell transplant. The receptors derive from a boy under two years old who had a stem cell transplant for SCID, so the T cells may come from the graft donor.

Comments on this clonotype: An end of the junction differs from the germline gene, which may be a read error. V is TRBV12-3 or TRBV12-4 and J is TRBJ2-3; 11 bases agree with TRBD1. The CDR3 contains 12 residues. The CDR3 DNA follows: TGTGCCAGCAGGACGGGACAGGGGGGTCGGAATTTT. Amino acids: CASRTGQGGRNF.

This chain links TRBV5-5 with TRBJ2-2, with D uncertain. The CDR3 covers 16 residues. V lost 1 base, J lost 5 bases, and 15 bases lay in between. Germline V CDR1 and CDR2: SGHKS, YYEKEE (reference sequence). CDR3 nucleotide sequence: TGTGCCAGCAGCTTGCTCTTAGTCCCCGGGACCGGGGAGCTGTTTTTT. Its protein is CASSLLLVPGTGELFF. The whole variable domain, remainder taken from reference TRBV5-5 and TRBJ2-2, is DAGVTQSPTHLIKTRGQQVTLRCSPISGHKSVSWYQQVLGQGPQFIFQYYEKEERGRGNFPDRFSARQFPNYSSELNVNALLLGDSALYLCASSLLLVPGTGELFFGEGSRLTVL.

V is TRBV5-1 and J is TRBJ2-7; no firm D call. V lost 1 base and J 1 base, leaving 12 bases between the germline ends. The germline gives CDR1 SGHRS, CDR2 YFSETQ. The CDR3 spans 15 residues. CDR3 DNA: TGCGCCAGCAGCTTGTCGGTACCCCTTTCCTACGAGCAGTACTTC. This sequence encodes CASSLSVPLSYEQYF.

Only a few counts were recorded for this clonotype. This chain uses TRBV5-1 with TRBJ2-2; no clear D. CDR1 is SGHRS and CDR2 is YFSETQ in the germline V gene. The CDR3 consists of 14 residues. V was clipped by 4 bases and J by 0 bases, with 7 bases between them. The CDR3 here is CASSADANTGELFF. Written as DNA, the CDR3 is TGCGCCAGCAGCGCAGACGCGAACACCGGGGAGCTGTTTTTT.

CDR3 nucleotide sequence: TGTGCCAGCAGCTTATACGGGGCAGGACGACTCTCTGGAAACACCATATATTTT. Residues: CASSLYGAGRLSGNTIYF. The gene calls are TRBV11-1 and TRBJ1-3; tentative D call: TRBD1 (5 bases). Germline CDR1 and CDR2: SGHAT and FQDESV (reference sequence). The CDR3 runs to 18 residues. V dropped 2 bases and J dropped 0 bases, with 17 bases sitting between them. The whole variable domain, remainder taken from reference TRBV11-1 and TRBJ1-3, is EAEVAQSPRYKITEKSQAVAFWCDPISGHATLYWYRQILGQGPELLVQFQDESVVDDSQLPKDRFSAERLKGVDSTLKIQPAELGDSAMYLCASSLYGAGRLSGNTIYFGEGSWLTVV.

This sequence joins TRBV2 and TRBJ1-5, with unresolved D. This CDR3 contains 14 residues. CDR1 and CDR2 (germline): SNHLY, FYNNEI. Trimming removed 3 bases at V and 1 base at J, with 7 bases between. The CDR3 region has the DNA TGTGCCAGCAGTGACAGCAGAAGCAATCAGCCCCAGCATTTT. This gives the protein CASSDSRSNQPQHF.

The chain is built from TRBV12-3 or TRBV12-4 and TRBJ1-4, with 10 bases that match TRBD1. The V and J ends lost 5 bases and 7 bases, in that order; junction bases with no gene match: 4. This CDR3 comprises 14 residues. The CDR3 DNA sequence: TGTGCCAGCAGTACCGGGACAGGGGTTGAAAAACTGTTTTTT. The encoded protein is CASSTGTGVEKLFF.

A few counts support this clonotype. This chain joins TRBV7-6 and TRBJ2-7; tentatively, D is TRBD1 or TRBD2 (5 bases each). Trimming took 7 bases from V and 6 from J, leaving 19 bases between them. The CDR3 length is 14 residues. CDR1 is SGHVS and CDR2 is FNYEAQ in the germline V gene. The CDR3 bases are TGTGCCAGCATCCCTCTTCCCGGGACGGCCGAGCAGTACTTC. It yields the protein CASIPLPGTAEQYF.

This chain joins TRBV24-1 and TRBJ2-1; D is unclear. CDR1 and CDR2 (germline): KGHDR, SFDVKD. Trimming cost V 4 bases and J 1 base, with 13 bases left between them. CDR3 size: 16 residues. CDR3 region: CATSDLDGESYNEQFF. The CDR3 coding sequence is TGTGCCACCAGTGACCTGGACGGCGAGTCCTACAATGAGCAGTTCTTC.

This chain links TRBV25-1 with TRBJ2-3, with D possibly TRBD2 on 5 matching bases. Trimming took off 2 bases at V and 7 bases at J, with 7 bases between the two ends. Per the germline V gene, CDR1 is MGHDK and CDR2 is SYGVNS. CDR3 length equals 12 residues. In DNA, the CDR3 is TGTGCCAGCAGTGAAGGGAGTTATACGCAGTATTTT. Residues: CASSEGSYTQYF.

The gene calls are TRBV5-1 and TRBJ2-3; D call uncertain. This CDR3 comprises 13 residues. In germline, CDR1 is SGHRS, CDR2 YFSETQ. V was pared by 6 bases and J by 4 bases, with 12 bases between. This CDR3 is CASTPFGPDTQYF. CDR3 DNA: TGCGCCAGCACCCCCTTCGGGCCAGATACGCAGTATTTT.

The chain joins TRBV27 to TRBJ2-1, with D possibly being TRBD1 (6 bases). The CDR3 is 15 residues long. The germline CDR1 and CDR2 sequences are MNHEY and SMNVEV (reference sequence). Trimming took off 4 bases at V and 0 bases at J, with 10 bases between the two ends. The CDR3: CASSSAGVSYNEQFF. The CDR3 DNA reads as TGTGCCAGCAGTTCCGCAGGGGTCTCCTACAATGAGCAGTTCTTC.

This clonotype was observed a handful of times. The chain links TRBV11-1 to TRBJ2-1; no firm D call. V gave up 6 bases and J gave up 6 bases, with 15 bases separating them. The germline V gene has CDR1 SGHAT and CDR2 FQDESV (reference sequence). This CDR3 has 14 amino acids. CDR3 bases: TGTGCCAGCAGTCAAGGGTCCGGACCCAATGAGCAGTTCTTC. Amino acid sequence: CASSQGSGPNEQFF.

V is TRBV29-1 and J is TRBJ2-3, with TRBD1 matching over 10 bases. The CDR3 spans 14 residues. The V segment lost 6 bases and the J segment 3 bases; nucleotides outside the gene matches: 6. Germline V gene data show CDR1 as SQVTM and CDR2 as ANQGSEA. CDR3 DNA sequence: TGCAGCGTATGGGACAGGGGTAGAACAGATACGCAGTATTTT. Translating gives CSVWDRGRTDTQYF.

This clonotype has only a few counts. The CDR3 spells CASSLEMLYEQYF. The CDR3 nucleotides are TGTGCCAGCAGCTTGGAAATGCTGTACGAGCAGTACTTC. V usage is TRBV5-5 and J usage is TRBJ2-7; no reliable D call. The ends were cut back, 0 bases at V and 4 bases at J, with 8 bases in the middle. Germline values: CDR1 SGHKS, CDR2 YYEKEE (reference sequence). The CDR3 covers 13 residues.

The chain has TRBV29-1 and TRBJ2-7, with TRBD1 as a possible D gene (5 bases). The V gene's germline CDR1 is SQVTM and CDR2 ANQGSEA. The V and J ends lost 4 bases and 5 bases respectively, with 18 bases between them. The length of the CDR3 is 14 residues. In DNA form, the CDR3 reads TGCAGCGTTGGGAGTCAGGGCGAGTGGGACGAGCAGTACTTC. Protein sequence: CSVGSQGEWDEQYF.

The chain has TRBV20-1 and TRBJ1-2; D uncertain. Trimming shortened V by 0 bases and J by 2 bases, and 7 bases separated the two germline ends. The length of the CDR3 is 13 residues. The germline V gene encodes CDR1 DFQATT and CDR2 SNEGSKA (reference sequence). This CDR3 reads CSARERINYGYTF. CDR3 sequence (DNA): TGCAGTGCTAGAGAGCGGATCAACTATGGCTACACCTTC.

This sequence joins TRBV4-2 and TRBJ2-5; TRBD2 matches 10 bases. Per the germline V gene, CDR1 is LGHNA and CDR2 is YNFKEQ. V shed 1 base and J 2 bases; nucleotides not matched to a gene: 7. The CDR3 contains 17 residues. The CDR3 sequence: CASSQGAQRGGQETQYF. The CDR3 DNA is TGTGCCAGCAGCCAAGGGGCTCAGCGGGGGGGACAAGAGACCCAGTACTTC.

The chain is built from TRBV18 and TRBJ2-7; D might be TRBD1 (6 bases). The CDR3 sequence is 13 residues long. Germline V gives CDR1 KGHSH, CDR2 LQKENI. Trimming removed 4 bases from V and 3 bases from J, with 10 bases in between. CDR3 DNA sequence: TGTGCCAGCTCACAAGACAGGAACTACGAGCAGTACTTC. Its protein product is CASSQDRNYEQYF.

This clonotype has a handful of counts. This sequence joins TRBV2 and TRBJ2-1; 11 positions agree with TRBD2. This CDR3 comprises 18 residues. The germline V gene has CDR1 SNHLY and CDR2 FYNNEI. Unmatched junction bases numbered 14, after V lost 4 bases and J lost 6 bases. The chain's CDR3 is CASSGRLAGGLSRNEQFF. The CDR3 DNA reads as TGTGCCAGCAGTGGGAGGCTAGCGGGGGGTCTGTCTCGCAATGAGCAGTTCTTC.

V is TRBV7-8 and J is TRBJ2-5; D is possibly TRBD1 or TRBD2 (5 bases each). Germline lookup yields CDR1 SGHVS and CDR2 FQNEAQ. V was pared by 4 bases and J by 3 bases, with 9 bases between. This CDR3 region has 13 residues. CDR3 amino acids: CASSWDGKETQYF. CDR3 bases: TGTGCCAGCAGCTGGGACGGGAAAGAGACCCAGTACTTC. Drawing the rest from reference TRBV7-8 and TRBJ2-5, the complete variable domain is GAGVSQSPRYKVAKRGQDVALRCDPISGHVSLFWYQQALGQGPEFLTYFQNEAQLDKSGLPSDRFFAERPEGSVSTLKIQRTQQEDSAVYLCASSWDGKETQYFGPGTRLLVL.

V gene TRBV7-2 combines with J gene TRBJ2-3; 7 positions match TRBD1. CDR1 and CDR2 from the germline V gene are SGHTA and FQGNSA. The CDR3 contains 12 residues. The trim removed 5 bases at V and 12 bases at J, leaving 8 bases unmatched. CDR3 amino acids: CASSASGTAQYF. In nucleotides, the CDR3 is TGTGCCAGCAGCGCATCCGGGACAGCACAGTATTTT.

In its sample, this clonotype was seen once. J is TRBJ1-1 and V is TRBV5-1; TRBD1 is a possible D gene (6 bases). Germline-derived CDR1 and CDR2 are SGHRS and YFSETQ. V dropped 3 bases and J dropped 11 bases, with 14 bases sitting between them. CDR3 length: 12 residues. The CDR3, as DNA: TGCGCCAGCAGCTGGGAGGGGGGGTCGGCTTTCTTT. Protein product: CASSWEGGSAFF.

The genes are TRBV10-3 and TRBJ2-7, with D uncertain. The CDR3 contains 14 residues. V lost 6 bases to trimming and J lost 0 bases, with 12 bases between them. The V gene's germline CDR1 is ENHRY and CDR2 SYGVKD. The DNA for the CDR3 is TGTGCCATCAGCCTGGGCGGCTACTCCTACGAGCAGTACTTC. Its translation: CAISLGGYSYEQYF.

This chain joins TRBV7-9 and TRBJ2-7, with 7 nucleotides matching TRBD2. Looked up from germline, CDR1 is SEHNR and CDR2 is FQNEAQ (reference sequence). The CDR3 totals 17 residues. Unmatched junction bases numbered 10, after V lost 1 base and J lost 1 base. CDR3 amino acids: CASSLVGSGGGSYEQYF. The CDR3 DNA sequence: TGTGCCAGCAGCTTAGTTGGTTCTGGGGGGGGTTCCTACGAGCAGTACTTC.

This clonotype was counted a few times. CDR3 loop: CASSQGVGAGWTEAFF. The CDR3 DNA follows: TGCGCCAGCAGCCAAGGAGTCGGAGCAGGGTGGACTGAAGCTTTCTTT. The chain uses TRBV4-1 and TRBJ1-1; possible D gene TRBD1, 5 bases. Germline lookup yields CDR1 MGHRA and CDR2 YSYEKL. The CDR3 sequence is 16 residues long. V lost 1 base to trimming and J lost 5 bases, with 17 bases between them.

This clonotype was counted between two and nine times. The chain carries TRBV20-1 and TRBJ2-1, with 10 nucleotides matching TRBD2. The ends lost 6 bases at V and 7 bases at J; junction bases unmatched: 12. Germline V CDR1 and CDR2: DFQATT, SNEGSKA (reference sequence). The CDR3 sequence is 15 residues long. Written as DNA, the CDR3 is TGCAGTGCCCTTAATCCCCTAGCGGGAGAAAATGAGCAGTTCTTC. It translates to CSALNPLAGENEQFF.

The chain couples TRBV7-9 to TRBJ2-5; no firm D call. The ends were cut back, 3 bases at V and 2 bases at J, with 16 bases in the middle. Germline CDR1 reads SEHNR; CDR2 reads FQNEAQ (reference sequence). The CDR3 contains 16 residues. The CDR3 region has the DNA TGTGCCAGCAGCTTTCCCGCTCGTGGGCAGCAAGAGACCCAGTACTTC. It is translated as CASSFPARGQQETQYF. The entire variable domain, with the rest obtained from reference TRBV7-9 and TRBJ2-5, is as follows: DTGVSQNPRHKITKRGQNVTFRCDPISEHNRLYWYRQTLGQGPEFLTYFQNEAQLEKSRLLSDRFSAERPKGSFSTLEIQRTEQGDSAMYLCASSFPARGQQETQYFGPGTRLLVL.

CDR3 loop: CASSPGHATSQETQYF. In DNA, the CDR3 is TGCGCCAGCAGCCCCGGACACGCGACTTCTCAAGAGACCCAGTACTTC. The chain couples TRBV5-1 to TRBJ2-5, with a possible D match to TRBD1 (5 bases). The CDR3 runs 16 residues. V lost 4 bases and J 2 bases, leaving 18 bases between the germline ends. Germline CDR1 is SGHRS and CDR2 is YFSETQ.